The 21 T cell receptor beta chains in this list originate from one sample, sequenced in a study of T cell responses to AZD1222 COVID-19 vaccine. TCRdb's table, derived via immunoSEQ multiplex PCR, lists solely in-frame clones and lacks some. The data show some 84,000 clones, about 90% seen once. Sequenced material: peripheral blood, taken on day 0 of AZD1222 vaccination. These TCRs come from an adult in good health.

This chain links TRBV6-5 with TRBJ1-4, with a possible D match to TRBD1 (5 bases). Trimming took off 4 bases at V and 7 bases at J, with 13 bases between the two ends. The CDR3 loop spans 14 amino acids. Germline V gene sequence: CDR1 MNHEY, CDR2 SVGAGI. DNA of the CDR3: TGTGCCAGCAGTTTCCGGGACGCCGGTGAAAAACTGTTTTTT. Its protein is CASSFRDAGEKLFF.

This clone was seen only a few times. The chain combines TRBV28 with TRBJ1-5; no reliable D call. Germline CDR1 is MDHEN and CDR2 is SYDVKM. The CDR3 runs 14 residues. With 5 bases removed from V and 6 bases from J, the gap between germline ends came to 14 bases. The CDR3 coding sequence is TGTGCCAGCAGTCCCCCCGCCAGAGGTCAGCCCCAGCATTTT. It translates to CASSPPARGQPQHF.

The chain employs TRBV9 and TRBJ1-1; D perhaps matches TRBD1 (6 bases). The CDR3 is 15 amino acids. Germline CDR1 is SGDLS and CDR2 is YYNGEE. Trimming took 4 bases from V and 6 from J, leaving 19 bases between them. As DNA, the CDR3 is TGTGCCAGCAGCCCCATCGGGGGGGGGCGTTCTGAAGCTTTCTTT. Its protein product is CASSPIGGGRSEAFF.

This sequence joins TRBV11-2 and TRBJ2-3, with 10 positions matching TRBD2. V dropped 1 base and J dropped 10; count of bases not matched to a gene: 8. The CDR3 length is 15 residues. Germline values: CDR1 SGHAT, CDR2 FQNNGV. CDR3 sequence (DNA): TGTGCCAGCAGCTTAGCCAATAGCGGGAGGACGTCGCAGTATTTT. It is translated as CASSLANSGRTSQYF.

The chain has TRBV2 and TRBJ1-5; D possibly corresponds to TRBD1 (5 bases). Between the trimmed V and J ends, which lost 7 bases and 0 bases, there was a span of 13 bases. This CDR3 is 15 amino acids long. The germline CDR1 and CDR2 sequences are SNHLY and FYNNEI. The CDR3, as DNA: TGTGCCAGCAAGGGGCAGACATTTAGCAATCAGCCCCAGCATTTT. Encoded protein: CASKGQTFSNQPQHF. Full variable domain (missing parts from reference TRBV2 and TRBJ1-5): EPEVTQTPSHQVTQMGQEVILRCVPISNHLYFYWYRQILGQKVEFLVSFYNNEISEKSEIFDDQFSVERPDGSNFTLKIRSTKLEDSAMYFCASKGQTFSNQPQHFGDGTRLSIL.

This clone has a single count. The chain combines TRBV9 with TRBJ2-3, with D maybe TRBD1 (6 bases). The germline V gene encodes CDR1 SGDLS and CDR2 YYNGEE. V lost 4 bases to trimming and J lost 6 bases, with 18 bases between them. The CDR3 is made up of 15 amino acids. Here the CDR3 reads CASSQITSTGDTQYF. The CDR3 coding sequence is TGTGCCAGCAGCCAGATAACATCAACAGGGGATACGCAGTATTTT. The full variable domain, in which reference TRBV9 and TRBJ2-3 provide the parts outside the CDR3, is DSGVTQTPKHLITATGQRVTLRCSPRSGDLSVYWYQQSLDQGLQFLIQYYNGEERAKGNILERFSAQQFPDLHSELNLSSLELGDSALYFCASSQITSTGDTQYFGPGTRLTVL.

This clone was detected once. At one boundary the junction diverges from the germline segment, which might be a read error. The V and J genes are TRBV28 and TRBJ2-3; a weak D match, TRBD1 (5 bases). Germline values: CDR1 MDHEN, CDR2 SYDVKM. This CDR3 comprises 15 residues. CDR3 coding DNA: TGTGCCAGCTCCCGACCAGGGCAGAGCAGAGATACGCAGTATTTT. Protein sequence: CASSRPGQSRDTQYF. The variable domain in full, with the rest retrieved from reference TRBV28 and TRBJ2-3, is DVKVTQSSRYLVKRTGEKVFLECVQDMDHENMFWYRQDPGLGLRLIYFSYDVKMKEKGDIPEGYSVSREKKERFSLILESASTNQTSMYLCASSRPGQSRDTQYFGPGTRLTVL.

The V call is TRBV19, the J call TRBJ1-4; tentatively, D is TRBD1 (5 bases). The CDR3 contains 14 residues. V shed 4 bases and J shed 3 bases, with 9 bases lying between them. Germline V gene sequence: CDR1 LNHDA, CDR2 SQIVND (reference sequence). In nucleotides, the CDR3 is TGTGCCAGTAGTAAGGGACGTTCTAATGAAAAACTGTTTTTT. This translates into CASSKGRSNEKLFF.

As DNA, the CDR3 is TGTGCCAGTAGTATTAGGCCCCGAGGTCTCACAGATACGCAGTATTTT. Translating gives CASSIRPRGLTDTQYF. This rearrangement joins TRBV19 to TRBJ2-3; D is uncertain. V lost 3 bases to trimming and J lost 2 bases, with 15 bases between them. The germline V gene has CDR1 LNHDA and CDR2 SQIVND (reference sequence). The CDR3 covers 16 residues.

The chain employs TRBV25-1 and TRBJ2-3; the D gene could be TRBD1 or TRBD2 (5 bases each). Germline values: CDR1 MGHDK, CDR2 SYGVNS. The CDR3 sequence is 13 residues long. V lost 8 bases, J lost 2 bases, and 11 bases lay in between. The CDR3 loop reads CASSRDPTDTQYF. In DNA, the CDR3 is TGTGCCAGCTCCCGGGACCCCACAGATACGCAGTATTTT.

This chain joins TRBV5-1 and TRBJ2-1; D remains unclear. The ends were cut back, 1 base at V and 0 bases at J, with 5 bases in the middle. Per germline, CDR1 SGHRS and CDR2 YFSETQ. The CDR3 covers 14 residues. Written as DNA, the CDR3 is TGCGCCAGCAGCTTGATGAGCTCCTACAATGAGCAGTTCTTC. Translated, it gives CASSLMSSYNEQFF.

The rearrangement links TRBV18 to TRBJ2-6; no clear D. This CDR3 is built from 15 residues. V was trimmed by 0 bases and J by 0 bases, leaving 3 bases between them. CDR1 and CDR2 from the germline V gene are KGHSH and LQKENI. The CDR3 here is CASSPPSSGANVLTF. The CDR3 region has the DNA TGTGCCAGCTCACCACCGAGCTCTGGGGCCAACGTCCTGACTTTC.

V gene TRBV5-6 combines with J gene TRBJ1-6; D remains unclear. Germline V gene data show CDR1 as SGHDT and CDR2 as YYEEEE. The V end lost 3 bases, the J end lost 6 bases, and 7 bases lay between the germline ends. This CDR3 is 13 amino acids long. The CDR3 DNA follows: TGTGCCAGCAGCTCGGACCCTAATTCACCCCTCCACTTT. It translates to CASSSDPNSPLHF.

V is TRBV7-6 and J is TRBJ2-3; D is tentatively TRBD1 or TRBD2 (6 bases each). This CDR3 is 15 amino acids long. With 2 bases removed from V and 2 bases from J, the gap between germline ends came to 11 bases. CDR1 is SGHVS, CDR2 FNYEAQ, per germline. CDR3 residues: CASSLPGGTTDTQYF. Written as DNA, the CDR3 is TGTGCCAGCAGCTTACCCGGGGGCACCACAGATACGCAGTATTTT. The whole variable domain, filled in from reference TRBV7-6 and TRBJ2-3, reads GAGVSQSPRYKVTKRGQDVALRCDPISGHVSLYWYRQALGQGPEFLTYFNYEAQQDKSGLPNDRFSAERPEGSISTLTIQRTEQRDSAMYRCASSLPGGTTDTQYFGPGTRLTVL.

The CDR3 region is CASSLSERQPQHF. The CDR3 coding sequence is TGTGCCAGCAGTTTATCCGAGAGGCAGCCCCAGCATTTT. The V and J genes are TRBV12-3 or TRBV12-4 and TRBJ1-5; D uncertain. There are 13 residues in the CDR3. The germline V and J ends were trimmed by 2 bases and 7 bases, with 9 bases remaining between them.

This chain links TRBV7-8 with TRBJ1-1, with TRBD1 identical over 9 bases. The CDR3 length is 16 residues. V gave up 3 bases and J gave up 4 bases; unmatched junction bases: 9. Germline-derived CDR1 and CDR2 are SGHVS and FQNEAQ. The CDR3 DNA reads TGTGCCAGCAGCTTGTCACAGGGGGCACTGGGCACTGAAGCTTTCTTT. As protein: CASSLSQGALGTEAFF.

This clone appeared a single time. This rearrangement joins TRBV5-1 to TRBJ2-1; 9 bases map to TRBD1. The germline gives CDR1 SGHRS, CDR2 YFSETQ. Unmatched junction bases numbered 12, after V lost 10 bases and J lost 1 base. CDR3 length equals 16 residues. CDR3 sequence (DNA): TGCGCCCGCGGGCGGGACAGGGAGGGGTCCTACAATGAGCAGTTCTTC. This sequence encodes CARGRDREGSYNEQFF.

V usage is TRBV21-1 and J usage is TRBJ1-4; the table gives TRBD1 as D, unverified against the DNA. TRBV21-1 represents a pseudogene. The CDR3 runs to 13 residues. CDR3 region: CASSKTGVGKLFF. CDR3 DNA: TGTGCCAGCAGCAAGACAGGGGTAGGGAAACTGTTTTTT.

The CDR3 spells CASRVSGSATDTQYF. The CDR3 DNA reads TGTGCCAGCAGGGTTAGCGGGAGTGCCACAGATACGCAGTATTTT. The chain carries TRBV28 and TRBJ2-3, with TRBD2 identical over 9 bases. This CDR3 comprises 15 residues. Germline V gene sequence: CDR1 MDHEN, CDR2 SYDVKM. Trimming at V came to 6 bases and at J to 2 bases, leaving 6 bases not matched to a gene.

The rearrangement joins TRBV11-1 to TRBJ2-7; 9 nucleotides line up with TRBD2. V was pared by 4 bases and J by 6 bases, with 10 bases of the junction left unmatched. This CDR3 region has 15 residues. The germline gives CDR1 SGHAT, CDR2 FQDESV (reference sequence). CDR3 DNA sequence: TGTGCCAGCAGCTCCCTTGGCGGGAGGGTCTTCGAGCAGTACTTC. Residues: CASSSLGGRVFEQYF.

This clone was seen once. The chain carries TRBV28 and TRBJ1-1, with 7 bases aligning to TRBD1. CDR3 length equals 15 residues. Unmatched junction bases numbered 12, after V lost 6 bases and J lost 5 bases. Germline CDR1 reads MDHEN; CDR2 reads SYDVKM. CDR3 sequence: CASRSLTGLGTEAFF. CDR3 in DNA: TGTGCCAGCAGGAGCCTGACAGGGTTAGGGACTGAAGCTTTCTTT.